These T cell receptor beta chains were read from a single sample in a study of cytomegalovirus exposure and HLA in healthy donors. Sequenced by immunoSEQ multiplex PCR; TCRdb stores in-frame clones only, minus some. The sample records roughly 150,000 clones, approximately 82% being singletons. The sample taken for sequencing was PBMCs. The receptors stem from a woman between 50 and 59 years old in good health and CMV-seropositive. Both conserved end residues are part of each CDR3. A D gene is named only where the DNA matches it firmly. The size field is filled for only some rows; it gives once, few, many or a size class.

once,TRBD1,TRBV7-6,TRBJ2-2,CASSLARGRTGELFF,TGTGCCAGCAGCTTAGCGAGGGGGCGCACCGGGGAGCTGTTTTTT
-,-,TRBV6-1,TRBJ1-6,CASFDGQHYNSPLHF,TGTGCCAGCTTTGATGGACAGCATTATAATTCACCCCTCCACTTT
-,TRBD1,TRBV5-6,TRBJ2-3,CASSIRQGSTDTQYF,TGTGCCAGCAGCATCCGACAGGGGAGCACAGATACGCAGTATTTT
-,TRBD2,TRBV7-2,TRBJ2-2,CASSLRLAGKSGELFF,TGTGCCAGCAGCTTGAGACTAGCGGGGAAATCCGGGGAGCTGTTTTTT
-,-,TRBV5-6,TRBJ1-3,CASRTWGAGNTIYF,TGTGCCAGCAGGACGTGGGGGGCTGGAAACACCATATATTTT
few,-,TRBV5-8,TRBJ2-3,CASSLDLSTDTQYF,TGTGCCAGCAGCTTGGATCTAAGCACAGATACGCAGTATTTT
-,TRBD1,TRBV2,TRBJ2-3,CASSEYEGAGDTQYF,TGTGCCAGCAGTGAATATGAGGGGGCCGGGGATACGCAGTATTTT
-,TRBD2,TRBV7-2,TRBJ2-1,CASSLRPSGGDEQFF,TGTGCCAGCAGCTTAAGGCCTAGCGGGGGTGATGAGCAGTTCTTC
-,TRBD2,TRBV5-1,TRBJ2-7,CASSFRTSGGAGAQEQYF,TGCGCCAGCAGCTTCCGGACTAGCGGGGGGGCCGGGGCACAAGAGCAGTACTTC
-,TRBD2,TRBV7-3,TRBJ2-3,CASSLFGGVTDTQYF,TGTGCCAGCAGCTTATTCGGGGGGGTAACAGATACGCAGTATTTT
-,-,TRBV5-6,TRBJ1-1,CASSALSTGNTEAFF,TGTGCCAGCAGCGCCCTGTCTACGGGGAACACTGAAGCTTTCTTT
-,TRBD1,TRBV27,TRBJ1-2,CASSPGTGGGYTF,TGTGCCAGCAGTCCAGGGACAGGAGGTGGCTACACCTTC
-,TRBD2,TRBV19,TRBJ2-3,CASSLIAGGRDTQYF,TGTGCCAGTAGTCTCATAGCGGGGGGCCGGGATACGCAGTATTTT
-,-,TRBV27,TRBJ2-7,CASSLTTAGTEQYF,TGTGCCAGCAGTTTAACAACAGCTGGTACCGAGCAGTACTTC
-,-,TRBV2,TRBJ1-2,CASSDRGYGYTF,TGTGCCAGCAGTGACCGGGGCTATGGCTACACCTTC
-,TRBD1,TRBV11-3,TRBJ2-2,CASSSGFDRGGGELFF,TGTGCCAGCAGCTCTGGCTTCGACAGGGGCGGCGGGGAGCTGTTTTTT
-,TRBD1,TRBV6-6,TRBJ1-6,CASSYHLQGPNSPLHF,TGTGCCAGCAGTTACCATTTACAGGGGCCTAATTCACCCCTCCACTTT
-,-,TRBV11-2,TRBJ2-1,CASSSRAWANEQFF,TGTGCCAGCAGCTCCCGAGCTTGGGCAAATGAGCAGTTCTTC
-,-,TRBV30,TRBJ1-1,CAWSSGNTEAFF,TGTGCCTGGAGTTCCGGGAACACTGAAGCTTTCTTT
once,-,TRBV4-1,TRBJ1-5,CASSRGGQTNQPQHF,TGCGCCAGCAGCCGGGGTGGACAGACAAATCAGCCCCAGCATTTT
-,TRBD2,TRBV6-5,TRBJ2-7,CASSPQRGSSYEQYF,TGTGCCAGCAGCCCCCAGCGGGGTAGCTCCTACGAGCAGTACTTC
-,TRBD1,TRBV5-5,TRBJ2-7,CASTSQGSPYEQYF,TGTGCCAGCACCTCACAGGGGAGTCCCTACGAGCAGTACTTC
-,-,TRBV9,TRBJ2-7,CASSVGDFYEQYF,TGTGCCAGCAGCGTCGGGGACTTCTACGAGCAGTACTTC
-,TRBD1,TRBV5-6,TRBJ1-1,CASSLDRAPEAFF,TGTGCCAGCAGCTTAGACAGGGCGCCTGAAGCTTTCTTT
-,-,TRBV4-1,TRBJ2-7,CASSQGIRQTEEQYF,TGCGCCAGCAGCCAAGGAATCCGCCAGACGGAGGAGCAGTACTTC
-,-,TRBV30,TRBJ2-3,CAWRVTGPGDTQYF,TGTGCCTGGAGGGTTACAGGGCCTGGGGATACGCAGTATTTT
-,TRBD1,TRBV20-1,TRBJ2-3,CSATGADTQYF,TGCAGTGCCACAGGGGCAGATACGCAGTATTTT
-,-,TRBV6-5,TRBJ1-6,CASSYSGGSGGSPLHF,TGTGCCAGCAGTTACTCGGGAGGATCGGGAGGATCACCCCTCCACTTT
-,TRBD2,TRBV7-7,TRBJ2-1,CASSLGLAQNNEQFF,TGTGCCAGCAGCTTGGGACTAGCGCAAAACAATGAGCAGTTCTTC
-,TRBD1,TRBV5-4,TRBJ2-7,CASSSKGQGPYEQYF,TGTGCCAGCAGCTCCAAAGGACAGGGACCCTACGAGCAGTACTTC
-,TRBD1,TRBV5-1,TRBJ2-7,CASSLQGGFEQYF,TGCGCCAGCAGCTTACAGGGGGGATTCGAGCAGTACTTC